These 2 T cell receptor beta chains were all obtained from the same sample, sequenced in a study of a mutant IDH1 vaccine in newly diagnosed glioma. Their antigens remain unidentified. The sample's time point: week 35, safety follow-up. A single vaccine dose contained 300 ug of mutant IDH1 20-mer peptide, and topical imiquimod was used with it. Sequenced by immunoSEQ multiplex PCR; TCRdb stores in-frame clones only, minus some. There are tens of thousands of clones in the sample; 81% occur only once, and 15% lies in the top ten. This material consisted of PBMCs, taken from a glioma patient whose treatment included an IDH1 peptide vaccine. These receptors originate from a man aged 25-45 years with glioma.

The chain recombines TRBV12-2 with TRBJ1-4; the table's D call, TRBD1, has no DNA check behind it. TRBV12-2 is deemed a pseudogene. This CDR3 spans 16 amino acids. The DNA of the CDR3 is TGTGCAAGTCGCCCTAGACAGGGGGCGAGGGGGGAAAAACTGTTTTTT. Amino acids: CASRPRQGARGEKLFF.

The rearrangement links TRBV6-5 to TRBJ1-2; 7 bases align to TRBD1. Germline V lookup: CDR1 MNHEY, CDR2 SVGAGI. This CDR3 region has 14 residues. The V segment lost 6 bases and the J segment 0 bases; nucleotides outside the gene matches: 4. The CDR3 coding sequence is TGTGCCAGCAGACGTGACAGGGCTAACTATGGCTACACCTTC. Amino acid sequence: CASRRDRANYGYTF.